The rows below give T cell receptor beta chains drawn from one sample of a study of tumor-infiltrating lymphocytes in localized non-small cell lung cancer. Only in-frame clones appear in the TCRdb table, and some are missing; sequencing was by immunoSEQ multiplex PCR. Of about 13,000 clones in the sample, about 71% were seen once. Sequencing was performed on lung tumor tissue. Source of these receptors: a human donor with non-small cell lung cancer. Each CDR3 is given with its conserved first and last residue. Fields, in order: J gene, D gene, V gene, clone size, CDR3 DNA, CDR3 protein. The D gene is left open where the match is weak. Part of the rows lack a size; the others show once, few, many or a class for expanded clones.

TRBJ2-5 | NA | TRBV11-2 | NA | TGTGCCAGCAGCTTAAATGGATGGGTAGCATGGACCCAGTACTTC | CASSLNGWVAWTQYF
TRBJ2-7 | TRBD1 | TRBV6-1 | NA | TGTGCCAGCGCCCGGGACAGGGGCGATGCCTACGAGCAGTACTTC | CASARDRGDAYEQYF
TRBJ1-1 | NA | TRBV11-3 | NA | TGTGCCAGCAGCTTAGACAGGGAAACTGAAGCTTTCTTT | CASSLDRETEAFF
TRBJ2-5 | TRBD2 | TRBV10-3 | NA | TGTGCCATCAGAAACGGACTAGCGGGGGAGAAAGAGACCCAGTACTTC | CAIRNGLAGEKETQYF
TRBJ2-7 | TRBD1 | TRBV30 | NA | TGTGCCTGGAGTGGGCCCTCGGGACAGATTCTCTACGAGCAGTACTTC | CAWSGPSGQILYEQYF
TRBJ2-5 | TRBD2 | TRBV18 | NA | TGTGCCAGCTCACCATTAGCGGGGGCCCAAGAGACCCAGTACTTC | CASSPLAGAQETQYF
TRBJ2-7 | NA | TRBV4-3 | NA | TGCGCCAGCAGTCTATACGGAGCCGAGCAGTACTTC | CASSLYGAEQYF
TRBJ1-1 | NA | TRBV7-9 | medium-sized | TGTGCCAGCAGCGTAGAGGTTATTGGAGGGGAGAACACTGAAGCTTTCTTT | CASSVEVIGGENTEAFF
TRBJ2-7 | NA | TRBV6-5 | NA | TGTGCCAGCACCCAGGGCCTAGCCGGCTACGAGCAGTACTTC | CASTQGLAGYEQYF
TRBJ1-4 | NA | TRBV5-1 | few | TGCGCCAGCAGCTTGGTGGGTGAAAAACTGTTTTTT | CASSLVGEKLFF
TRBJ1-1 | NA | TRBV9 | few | TGTGCCAGCAGCGTAGGCCAGGCGAACACTGAAGCTTTCTTT | CASSVGQANTEAFF
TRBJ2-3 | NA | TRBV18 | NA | TGTGCCAGCTCACCTCCTGGCCGGTCAAGGGATGCAGATACGCAGTATTTT | CASSPPGRSRDADTQYF
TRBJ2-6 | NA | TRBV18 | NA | TGTGCCAGCTCACCGGGGTCTGGGGCCAACGTCCTGACTTTC | CASSPGSGANVLTF